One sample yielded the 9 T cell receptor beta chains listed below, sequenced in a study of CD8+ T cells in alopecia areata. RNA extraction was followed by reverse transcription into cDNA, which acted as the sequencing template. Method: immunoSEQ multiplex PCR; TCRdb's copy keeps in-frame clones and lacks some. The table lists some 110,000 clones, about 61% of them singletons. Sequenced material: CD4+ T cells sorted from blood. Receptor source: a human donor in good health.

The CDR3 here is CASSLSDTRPHEQFF. The CDR3 DNA is TGTGCCAGCAGCTTATCGGACACACGGCCCCATGAGCAGTTCTTC. The chain couples TRBV11-2 to TRBJ2-1; a possible D gene is TRBD1 (5 bases). Germline V gene sequence: CDR1 SGHAT, CDR2 FQNNGV. The CDR3 sequence is 15 residues long. V lost 2 bases and J 8 bases, leaving 16 bases between the germline ends.

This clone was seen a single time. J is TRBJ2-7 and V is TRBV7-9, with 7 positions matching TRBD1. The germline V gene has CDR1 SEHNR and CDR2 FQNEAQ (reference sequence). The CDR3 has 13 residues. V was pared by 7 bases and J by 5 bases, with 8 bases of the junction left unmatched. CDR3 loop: CASNDRQGHEQYF. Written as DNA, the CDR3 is TGTGCCAGCAACGATCGACAGGGCCACGAGCAGTACTTC.

CDR3 protein: CASRSGPALQNEQFF. The CDR3 region has the DNA TGTGCCAGCAGGTCGGGGCCAGCGCTCCAAAATGAGCAGTTCTTC. The chain employs TRBV6-5 and TRBJ2-1; D may match TRBD1 or TRBD2 (5 bases each). The CDR3 is 15 residues long. V lost 6 bases, J lost 7 bases, and 19 bases lay in between. Germline assignment: CDR1 MNHEY and CDR2 SVGAGI.

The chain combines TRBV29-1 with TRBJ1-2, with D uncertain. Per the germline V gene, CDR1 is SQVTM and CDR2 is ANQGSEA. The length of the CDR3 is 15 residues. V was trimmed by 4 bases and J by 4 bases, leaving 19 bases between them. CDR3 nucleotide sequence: TGCAGCGTTGGGTCGGGGTCAGCCGGTATCTATGGCTACACCTTC. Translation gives CSVGSGSAGIYGYTF. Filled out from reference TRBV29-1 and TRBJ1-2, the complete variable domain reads SAVISQKPSRDICQRGTSLTIQCQVDSQVTMMFWYRQQPGQSLTLIATANQGSEATYESGFVIDKFPISRPNLTFSTLTVSNMSPEDSSIYLCSVGSGSAGIYGYTFGSGTRLTVV.

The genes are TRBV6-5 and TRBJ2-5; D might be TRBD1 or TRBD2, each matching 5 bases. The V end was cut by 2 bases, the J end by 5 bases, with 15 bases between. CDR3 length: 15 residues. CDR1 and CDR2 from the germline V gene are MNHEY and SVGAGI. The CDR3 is CASSYVPGAAETQYF. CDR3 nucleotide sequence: TGTGCCAGCAGTTACGTCCCCGGGGCCGCGGAGACCCAGTACTTC.

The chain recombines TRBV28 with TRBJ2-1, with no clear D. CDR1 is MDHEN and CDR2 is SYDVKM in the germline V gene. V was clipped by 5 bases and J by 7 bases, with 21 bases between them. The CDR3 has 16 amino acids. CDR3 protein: CASSPVGLSADNEQFF. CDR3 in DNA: TGTGCCAGCAGTCCTGTAGGTCTTTCGGCCGATAATGAGCAGTTCTTC. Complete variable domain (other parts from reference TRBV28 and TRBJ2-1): DVKVTQSSRYLVKRTGEKVFLECVQDMDHENMFWYRQDPGLGLRLIYFSYDVKMKEKGDIPEGYSVSREKKERFSLILESASTNQTSMYLCASSPVGLSADNEQFFGPGTRLTVL.

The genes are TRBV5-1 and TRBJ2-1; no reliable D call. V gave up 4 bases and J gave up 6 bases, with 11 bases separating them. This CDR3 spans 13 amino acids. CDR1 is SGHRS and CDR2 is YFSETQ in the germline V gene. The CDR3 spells CASSLTFVNEQFF. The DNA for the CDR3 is TGCGCCAGCAGCCTGACTTTCGTCAATGAGCAGTTCTTC.

CDR3 residues: CSVEVYYGYTF. The CDR3 DNA is TGCAGCGTTGAGGTCTACTATGGCTACACCTTC. The V call is TRBV29-1, the J call TRBJ1-2; D gene ambiguous. Between the trimmed V and J ends, which lost 3 bases and 3 bases, there was a span of 5 bases. CDR1 and CDR2 from the germline V gene are SQVTM and ANQGSEA. This CDR3 region has 11 residues.

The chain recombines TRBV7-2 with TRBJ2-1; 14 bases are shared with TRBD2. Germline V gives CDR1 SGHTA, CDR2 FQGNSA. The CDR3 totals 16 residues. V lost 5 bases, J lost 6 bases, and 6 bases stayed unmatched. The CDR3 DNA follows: TGTGCCAGCAGCCCCCGACTAGCGGGGGGGACCAATGAGCAGTTCTTC. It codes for CASSPRLAGGTNEQFF. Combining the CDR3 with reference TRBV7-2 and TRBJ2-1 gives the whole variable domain GAGVSQSPSNKVTEKGKDVELRCDPISGHTALYWYRQSLGQGLEFLIYFQGNSAPDKSGLPSDRFSAERTGGSVSTLTIQRTQQEDSAVYLCASSPRLAGGTNEQFFGPGTRLTVL.